What follows is one T cell receptor (beta chain) and its context. This sample is drawn from a study of patients and donors after allogeneic stem cell transplantation. CDR3 size: 15 residues. Using its own MiXCR run on the RT-PCR reads, TCRdb lists one record per CDR3 protein. Here the sample spans 200,000 to 250,000 distinct CDR3 sequences, around 14% being singletons. This sequence originates from a human donor who was either an allogeneic HSCT recipient or a stem cell or donor lymphocyte infusion donor (not recorded which). It is not recorded whose cells these are; they may come from a transplant donor. The sequenced sample consisted of blood, either unsorted or a sorted T cell fraction (not recorded which). The chain carries TRBV21-1 and TRBJ2-4; the table's D call, TRBD2, was not checked against the DNA. TRBV21-1 is reported as a pseudogene. The CDR3 loop reads CASSKTIAGGDIQYF. In nucleotides, the CDR3 is TGTGCCAGCAGCAAGACAATAGCGGGGGGGGACATTCAGTACTTC.